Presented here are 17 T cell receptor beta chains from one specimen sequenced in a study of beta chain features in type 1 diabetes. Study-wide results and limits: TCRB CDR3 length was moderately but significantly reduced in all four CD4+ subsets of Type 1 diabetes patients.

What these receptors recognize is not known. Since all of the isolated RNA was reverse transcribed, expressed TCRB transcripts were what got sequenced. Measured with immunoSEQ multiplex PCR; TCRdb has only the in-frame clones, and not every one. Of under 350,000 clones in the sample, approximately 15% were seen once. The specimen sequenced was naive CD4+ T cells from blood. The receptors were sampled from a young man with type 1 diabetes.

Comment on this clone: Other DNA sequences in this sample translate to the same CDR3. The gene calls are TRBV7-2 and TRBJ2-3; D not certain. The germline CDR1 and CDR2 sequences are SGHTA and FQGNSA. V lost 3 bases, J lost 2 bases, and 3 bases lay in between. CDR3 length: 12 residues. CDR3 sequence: CASSLYTDTQYF. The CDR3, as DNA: TGTGCCAGCAGCTTGTACACAGATACGCAGTATTTT. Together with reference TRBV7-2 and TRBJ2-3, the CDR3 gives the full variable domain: GAGVSQSPSNKVTEKGKDVELRCDPISGHTALYWYRQSLGQGLEFLIYFQGNSAPDKSGLPSDRFSAERTGGSVSTLTIQRTQQEDSAVYLCASSLYTDTQYFGPGTRLTVL.

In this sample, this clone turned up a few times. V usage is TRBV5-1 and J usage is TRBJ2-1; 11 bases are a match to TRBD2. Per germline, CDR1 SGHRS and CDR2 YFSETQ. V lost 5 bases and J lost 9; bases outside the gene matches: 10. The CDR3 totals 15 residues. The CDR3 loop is CASSTTSGKFGEQFF. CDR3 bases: TGCGCCAGCAGTACGACTAGCGGGAAGTTCGGTGAGCAGTTCTTC.

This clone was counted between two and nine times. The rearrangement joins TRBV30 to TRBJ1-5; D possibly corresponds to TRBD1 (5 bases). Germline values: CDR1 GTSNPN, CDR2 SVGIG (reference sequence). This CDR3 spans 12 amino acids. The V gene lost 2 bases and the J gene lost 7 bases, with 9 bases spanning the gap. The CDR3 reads CAWSRGIQPQHF. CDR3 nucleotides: TGTGCCTGGAGTAGGGGAATCCAGCCCCAGCATTTT.

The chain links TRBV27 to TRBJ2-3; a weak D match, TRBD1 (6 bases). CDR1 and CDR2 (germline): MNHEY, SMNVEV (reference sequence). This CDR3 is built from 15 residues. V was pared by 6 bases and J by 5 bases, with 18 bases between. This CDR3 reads CASRSRGPLRDTQYF. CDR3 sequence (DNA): TGTGCCAGCAGATCCAGGGGACCCCTCAGAGATACGCAGTATTTT.

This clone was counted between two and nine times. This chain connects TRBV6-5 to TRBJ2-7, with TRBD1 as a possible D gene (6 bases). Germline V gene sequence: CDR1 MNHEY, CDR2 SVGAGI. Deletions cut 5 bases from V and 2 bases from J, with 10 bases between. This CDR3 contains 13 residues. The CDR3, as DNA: TGTGCCAGCAGTAGAGCAGGGGCCTACGAGCAGTACTTC. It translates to CASSRAGAYEQYF.

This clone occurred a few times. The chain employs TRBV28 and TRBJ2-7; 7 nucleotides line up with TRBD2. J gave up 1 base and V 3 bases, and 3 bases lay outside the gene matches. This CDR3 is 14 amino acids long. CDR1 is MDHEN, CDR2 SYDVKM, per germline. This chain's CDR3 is CASSLEAGSYEQYF. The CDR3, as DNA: TGTGCCAGCAGTTTGGAAGCGGGGTCCTACGAGCAGTACTTC.

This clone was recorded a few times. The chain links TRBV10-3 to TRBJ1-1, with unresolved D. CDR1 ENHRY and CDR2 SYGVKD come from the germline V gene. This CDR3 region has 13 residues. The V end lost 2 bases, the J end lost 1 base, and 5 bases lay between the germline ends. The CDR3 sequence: CAISENRNTEAFF. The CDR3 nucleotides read TGTGCCATCAGTGAGAACAGGAACACTGAAGCTTTCTTT.

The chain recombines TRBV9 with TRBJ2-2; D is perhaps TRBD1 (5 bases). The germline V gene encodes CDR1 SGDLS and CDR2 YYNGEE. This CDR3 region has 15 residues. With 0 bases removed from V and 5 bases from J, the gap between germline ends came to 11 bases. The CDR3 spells CASSVVPPGTGELFF. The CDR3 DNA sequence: TGTGCCAGCAGCGTAGTGCCCCCAGGGACCGGGGAGCTGTTTTTT.

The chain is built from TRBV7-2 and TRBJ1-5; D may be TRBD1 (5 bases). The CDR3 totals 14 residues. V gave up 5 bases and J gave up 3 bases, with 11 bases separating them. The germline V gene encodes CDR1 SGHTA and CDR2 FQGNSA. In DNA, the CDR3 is TGTGCCAGCAGCGTAGGCAGGGCCAATCAGCCCCAGCATTTT. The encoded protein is CASSVGRANQPQHF. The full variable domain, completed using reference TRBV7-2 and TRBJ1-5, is GAGVSQSPSNKVTEKGKDVELRCDPISGHTALYWYRQSLGQGLEFLIYFQGNSAPDKSGLPSDRFSAERTGGSVSTLTIQRTQQEDSAVYLCASSVGRANQPQHFGDGTRLSIL.

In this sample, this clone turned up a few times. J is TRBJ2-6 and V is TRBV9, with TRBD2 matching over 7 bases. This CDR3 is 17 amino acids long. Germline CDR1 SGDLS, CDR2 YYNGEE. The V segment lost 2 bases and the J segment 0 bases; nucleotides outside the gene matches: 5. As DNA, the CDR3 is TGTGCCAGCAGCGTCAGCGGGACTTACTCTGGGGCCAACGTCCTGACTTTC. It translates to CASSVSGTYSGANVLTF.

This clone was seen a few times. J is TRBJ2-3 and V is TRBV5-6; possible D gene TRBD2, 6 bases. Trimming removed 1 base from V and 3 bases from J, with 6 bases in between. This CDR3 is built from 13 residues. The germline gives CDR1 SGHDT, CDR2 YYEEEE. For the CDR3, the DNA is TGTGCCAGCAGCTTGCGGGGGACAGATACGCAGTATTTT. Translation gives CASSLRGTDTQYF.

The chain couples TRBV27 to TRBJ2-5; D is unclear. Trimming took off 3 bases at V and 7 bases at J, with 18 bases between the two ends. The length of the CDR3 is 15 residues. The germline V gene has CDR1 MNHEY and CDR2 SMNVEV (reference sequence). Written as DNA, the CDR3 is TGTGCCAGCAGTTTGAGTTGGTCGCGGCAGACGACCCAGTACTTC. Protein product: CASSLSWSRQTTQYF.

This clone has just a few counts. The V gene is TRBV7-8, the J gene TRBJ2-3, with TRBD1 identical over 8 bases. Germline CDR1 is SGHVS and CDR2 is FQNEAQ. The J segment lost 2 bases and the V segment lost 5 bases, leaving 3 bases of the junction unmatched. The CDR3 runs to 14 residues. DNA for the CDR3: TGTGCCAGCAGCCGGACAGGGCCCACAGATACGCAGTATTTT. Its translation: CASSRTGPTDTQYF.

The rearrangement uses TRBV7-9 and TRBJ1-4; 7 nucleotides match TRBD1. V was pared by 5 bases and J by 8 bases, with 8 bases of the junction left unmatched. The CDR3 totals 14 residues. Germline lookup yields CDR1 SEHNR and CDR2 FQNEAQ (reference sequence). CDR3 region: CASSLRQGREKLFF. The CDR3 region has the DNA TGTGCCAGCAGCCTGAGACAGGGAAGGGAAAAACTGTTTTTT. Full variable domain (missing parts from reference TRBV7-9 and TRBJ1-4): DTGVSQNPRHKITKRGQNVTFRCDPISEHNRLYWYRQTLGQGPEFLTYFQNEAQLEKSRLLSDRFSAERPKGSFSTLEIQRTEQGDSAMYLCASSLRQGREKLFFGSGTQLSVL.

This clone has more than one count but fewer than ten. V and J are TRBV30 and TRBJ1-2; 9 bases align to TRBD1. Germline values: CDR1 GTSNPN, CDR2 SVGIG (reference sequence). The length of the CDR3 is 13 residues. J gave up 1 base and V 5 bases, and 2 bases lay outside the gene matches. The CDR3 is CAWDRGYNYGYTF. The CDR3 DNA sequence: TGTGCCTGGGACAGGGGGTATAACTATGGCTACACCTTC.

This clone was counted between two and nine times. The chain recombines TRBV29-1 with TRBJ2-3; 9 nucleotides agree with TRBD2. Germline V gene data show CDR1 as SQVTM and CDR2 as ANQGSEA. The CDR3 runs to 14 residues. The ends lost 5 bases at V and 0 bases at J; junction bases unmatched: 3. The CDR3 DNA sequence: TGCAGCGTTCGTGCGGGGGGGAGCACAGATACGCAGTATTTT. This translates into CSVRAGGSTDTQYF.

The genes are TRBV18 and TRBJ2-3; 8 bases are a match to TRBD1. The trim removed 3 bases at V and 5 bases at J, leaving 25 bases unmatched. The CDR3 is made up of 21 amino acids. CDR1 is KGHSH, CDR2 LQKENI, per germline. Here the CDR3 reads CASSPGRDRPLERGVKDTQYF. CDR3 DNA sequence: TGTGCCAGCTCACCCGGAAGGGACAGGCCTCTCGAGAGGGGTGTCAAAGATACGCAGTATTTT.